A single sample gave rise to the 27 T cell receptor beta chains below, sequenced in a study of blood T cell repertoires in COVID-19. TCRdb keeps only in-frame clones here, not all; method: immunoSEQ multiplex PCR. The profile shows roughly 230,000 clones, roughly four fifths of them singletons. Sequenced material: peripheral blood. The receptors were gathered from a man aged 50 to 59 with active or convalescent COVID-19.

The chain combines TRBV30 with TRBJ2-7; perhaps TRBD1 as D (6 bases). Trimming removed 0 bases from V and 3 bases from J, with 9 bases in between. Germline V gives CDR1 GTSNPN, CDR2 SVGIG (reference sequence). The CDR3 length is 13 residues. For the CDR3, the DNA is TGTGCCTGGAGTGTAGGGGACAACTACGAGCAGTACTTC. It translates to CAWSVGDNYEQYF.

The CDR3 protein is CASSLGQATDTQYF. In DNA form, the CDR3 reads TGTGCCAGCAGCTTGGGGCAGGCCACAGATACGCAGTATTTT. The chain has TRBV11-3 and TRBJ2-3; D perhaps matches TRBD1 (5 bases). The CDR3 is 14 amino acids. V was pared by 3 bases and J by 2 bases, with 9 bases between. Germline V CDR1 and CDR2: SGHNT, YENEEA.

CDR3 region: CASSALTTGGGNQPQHF. The CDR3 region has the DNA TGTGCCAGCAGTGCTCTGACCACAGGGGGAGGTAATCAGCCCCAGCATTTT. The V call is TRBV6-1, the J call TRBJ1-5; 8 nucleotides match TRBD1. This CDR3 spans 17 amino acids. V shed 4 bases, J shed 4 bases, and the junction held 12 bases outside the gene matches. Germline V gene data show CDR1 as MNHNS and CDR2 as SASEGT.

DNA of the CDR3: TGTGCCAGCAGTGAAGACAGTATGAACACTGAAGCTTTCTTT. This encodes CASSEDSMNTEAFF. The chain has TRBV2 and TRBJ1-1; D gene ambiguous. The germline V and J ends were trimmed by 1 base and 0 bases, with 6 bases remaining between them. This CDR3 is built from 14 residues. CDR1 is SNHLY, CDR2 FYNNEI, per germline.

The V gene is TRBV28, the J gene TRBJ1-4; maybe TRBD1 (5 bases). V lost 6 bases and J 8 bases, leaving 10 bases between the germline ends. Per the germline V gene, CDR1 is MDHEN and CDR2 is SYDVKM. The CDR3 contains 12 residues. The CDR3 here is CASRPGGEKLFF. CDR3 sequence (DNA): TGTGCCAGCAGGCCCGGGGGGGAAAAACTGTTTTTT. Full variable domain (remainder filled in from reference TRBV28 and TRBJ1-4): DVKVTQSSRYLVKRTGEKVFLECVQDMDHENMFWYRQDPGLGLRLIYFSYDVKMKEKGDIPEGYSVSREKKERFSLILESASTNQTSMYLCASRPGGEKLFFGSGTQLSVL.

This sequence joins TRBV4-2 and TRBJ2-7, with 13 bases that match TRBD2. This CDR3 region has 15 residues. The trim removed 4 bases at V and 7 bases at J, leaving 7 bases unmatched. Germline V gene sequence: CDR1 LGHNA, CDR2 YNFKEQ. The CDR3 region is CASSPQTSGGWEQYF. For the CDR3, the DNA is TGTGCCAGCAGCCCCCAGACTAGCGGGGGGTGGGAGCAGTACTTC.

This clone was recorded only once. The gene calls are TRBV5-1 and TRBJ1-2; 8 bases are shared with TRBD1. V shed 0 bases, J shed 6 bases, and the junction held 1 base outside the gene matches. The CDR3 has 13 amino acids. CDR1 SGHRS and CDR2 YFSETQ come from the germline V gene. CDR3 loop: CASSLDRGDGYTF. In nucleotides, the CDR3 is TGCGCCAGCAGCTTGGACAGGGGGGATGGCTACACCTTC.

The chain has TRBV5-4 and TRBJ1-2; TRBD1 aligns across 8 bases. The CDR3 runs to 15 residues. The V segment lost 4 bases and the J segment 4 bases; nucleotides outside the gene matches: 9. Germline V gene lookup returns CDR1 SGHNT and CDR2 YYREEE (reference sequence). The CDR3 protein is CASSPPDRAGYGYTF. The DNA of the CDR3 is TGTGCCAGCAGCCCCCCGGACAGGGCGGGCTATGGCTACACCTTC.

The chain employs TRBV5-1 and TRBJ2-3; D remains ambiguous. The V gene lost 1 base and the J gene lost 4 bases, with 7 bases spanning the gap. The length of the CDR3 is 13 residues. Germline CDR1 is SGHRS and CDR2 is YFSETQ. The CDR3 DNA follows: TGCGCCAGCAGCTTGTACTTAGCAGATACGCAGTATTTT. Translation: CASSLYLADTQYF.

V is TRBV3-1 (or the pseudogene TRBV3-2) and J is TRBJ1-1, with TRBD1 as a possible D gene (6 bases). V lost 0 bases and J lost 11, with 19 bases in between. CDR1 is LGHDT and CDR2 is YNNKEL in the germline V gene (reference sequence). The CDR3 is 15 amino acids. The CDR3 bases are TGTGCCAGCAGCCAAGATAGGAGTCAGGGGAACTTTGCTTTCTTT. Protein sequence: CASSQDRSQGNFAFF.

V and J are TRBV7-2 and TRBJ2-1; 8 bases fit TRBD2. V lost 0 bases, J lost 8 bases, and 9 bases stayed unmatched. Germline CDR1 reads SGHTA; CDR2 reads FQGNSA. The CDR3 consists of 16 residues. The CDR3, as DNA: TGTGCCAGCAGCTTAGCCGGGACTAGGGTGGGCGATGAGCAGTTCTTC. Protein sequence: CASSLAGTRVGDEQFF.

The chain joins TRBV28 to TRBJ2-1; no clear D gene. The CDR3 has 14 residues. With 3 bases removed from V and 0 bases from J, the gap between germline ends came to 6 bases. Germline loops: CDR1 MDHEN, CDR2 SYDVKM. DNA for the CDR3: TGTGCCAGCAGTTTTGGTAGCTCCTACAATGAGCAGTTCTTC. Amino acid sequence: CASSFGSSYNEQFF.

This CDR3 reads CASSSDRGTEAFF. CDR3 in DNA: TGTGCCAGTAGCTCCGACCGGGGAACTGAAGCTTTCTTT. The chain uses TRBV19 and TRBJ1-1; no clear D gene. There are 13 residues in the CDR3. Germline CDR1 LNHDA, CDR2 SQIVND (reference sequence). V dropped 6 bases and J dropped 5 bases, with 13 bases sitting between them.

This clone was picked up one time. CDR3 nucleotides: TGTGCCAGCAGCGTCAGGGACAGGGAACACGAGCAGTACTTC. Its translation: CASSVRDREHEQYF. The chain is built from TRBV9 and TRBJ2-7; 9 bases are shared with TRBD1. V gave up 2 bases and J gave up 5 bases; unmatched junction bases: 5. Per the germline V gene, CDR1 is SGDLS and CDR2 is YYNGEE. CDR3 length: 14 amino acids.

The chain uses TRBV5-4 and TRBJ1-4; D not certain. CDR1 SGHNT and CDR2 YYREEE come from the germline V gene (reference sequence). The CDR3 totals 15 residues. Trimming removed 3 bases at V and 8 bases at J, with 17 bases between. CDR3 in amino acids: CASSWSSGRGEKLFF. The CDR3 DNA reads TGTGCCAGCAGCTGGTCCAGTGGAAGAGGAGAAAAACTGTTTTTT.

The chain combines TRBV5-1 with TRBJ1-1; the match to TRBD1 covers 7 bases. CDR1 is SGHRS and CDR2 is YFSETQ in the germline V gene. The CDR3 loop spans 16 amino acids. The V gene end was trimmed by 0 bases and the J gene end by 3 bases; junction bases not matched to a gene: 8. CDR3 in amino acids: CASSLDSSRGYTEAFF. The CDR3 coding sequence is TGCGCCAGCAGCTTGGACTCCAGCAGGGGGTACACTGAAGCTTTCTTT.

The V call is TRBV28, the J call TRBJ1-1, with D perhaps matching TRBD1 (6 bases). The CDR3 length is 14 residues. Germline lookup yields CDR1 MDHEN and CDR2 SYDVKM. The V and J ends lost 7 bases and 0 bases respectively, with 12 bases between them. CDR3 in amino acids: CASTRGHMNTEAFF. CDR3 coding DNA: TGTGCCAGCACCCGGGGACATATGAACACTGAAGCTTTCTTT.

This clone was seen only a few times. The chain recombines TRBV5-4 with TRBJ1-1; no firm D call. The CDR3 runs 15 residues. Germline V gives CDR1 SGHNT, CDR2 YYREEE (reference sequence). V was cut by 3 bases and J by 1 base, with 13 bases left in between. CDR3: CASSSPRGENTEAFF. DNA of the CDR3: TGTGCCAGCAGCTCTCCCCGCGGGGAGAACACTGAAGCTTTCTTT.

J is TRBJ1-1 and V is TRBV6-2 or TRBV6-3, with D perhaps TRBD1 (6 bases). This CDR3 comprises 20 residues. Deletions cut 2 bases from V and 1 base from J, with 26 bases between. Germline V gene sequence: CDR1 MNHEY, CDR2 SVGEGT. CDR3 region: CASSYLYKGQRLSGNTEAFF. DNA for the CDR3: TGTGCCAGCAGTTACCTGTATAAAGGACAGCGTCTTTCTGGGAACACTGAAGCTTTCTTT.

This chain uses TRBV28 with TRBJ2-7; D possibly corresponds to TRBD1 (6 bases). The germline V gene encodes CDR1 MDHEN and CDR2 SYDVKM. V lost 6 bases to trimming and J lost 2 bases, with 17 bases between them. CDR3 size: 15 residues. The CDR3: CASSPTWGPTYEQYF. The DNA of the CDR3 is TGTGCCAGCAGCCCTACCTGGGGGCCCACCTACGAGCAGTACTTC.

This chain uses TRBV6-6 with TRBJ1-5, with D maybe TRBD1 (5 bases). CDR3 length equals 13 residues. CDR1 is MNHNY, CDR2 SVGAGI, per germline (reference sequence). The V end lost 6 bases, the J end lost 8 bases, and 14 bases lay between the germline ends. Written as DNA, the CDR3 is TGTGCCAGCAGGCGCGGGACGACGGAGCCCCAGCATTTT. The encoded protein is CASRRGTTEPQHF.

This chain links TRBV6-2 or TRBV6-3 with TRBJ2-1; 7 bases are a match to TRBD1. Per germline, CDR1 MNHEY and CDR2 SVGEGT. The CDR3 consists of 12 residues. The V segment lost 5 bases and the J segment 13 bases; nucleotides outside the gene matches: 8. CDR3 amino acids: CASSAEAGGQFF. The DNA for the CDR3 is TGTGCCAGCAGTGCCGAGGCAGGGGGACAGTTCTTC.

V is TRBV29-1 and J is TRBJ2-2; tentative D call: TRBD2 (6 bases). This CDR3 has 14 residues. CDR1 and CDR2 (germline): SQVTM, ANQGSEA. The V and J ends lost 3 bases and 2 bases respectively, with 10 bases between them. The CDR3 nucleotides are TGCAGCGTTGATTTCGGGGGTAACACCGGGGAGCTGTTTTTT. It is translated as CSVDFGGNTGELFF.

The J gene is TRBJ2-7, the V gene TRBV6-5; tentatively, D is TRBD2 (6 bases). Germline CDR1 MNHEY, CDR2 SVGAGI. Deletions cut 2 bases from V and 2 bases from J, with 10 bases between. The CDR3 covers 14 residues. The chain's CDR3 is CASSYDGGAYEQYF. In DNA, the CDR3 is TGTGCCAGCAGTTACGACGGGGGAGCCTACGAGCAGTACTTC.

The V gene is TRBV7-3, the J gene TRBJ2-2; D ambiguous. The V end was cut by 2 bases, the J end by 6 bases, with 4 bases between. The V gene's germline CDR1 is SGHTA and CDR2 FQGTGA. The CDR3 has 12 residues. CDR3 DNA: TGTGCCAGCAGCTTATTCTCCGGGGAGCTGTTTTTT. It specifies CASSLFSGELFF.

The chain employs TRBV6-6 and TRBJ1-3; D call uncertain. Trimming removed 0 bases at V and 3 bases at J, with 3 bases between. Germline CDR1 reads MNHNY; CDR2 reads SVGAGI (reference sequence). This CDR3 spans 13 amino acids. In DNA form, the CDR3 reads TGTGCCAGCAGTTACTCGTATGGAAACACCATATATTTT. Protein: CASSYSYGNTIYF.

The J gene is TRBJ2-2, the V gene TRBV5-6; D call uncertain. The CDR3 is 16 residues long. The germline V and J ends were trimmed by 0 bases and 4 bases, with 13 bases remaining between them. Germline CDR1 and CDR2: SGHDT and YYEEEE. CDR3 protein: CASSLADSHSTGELFF. For the CDR3, the DNA is TGTGCCAGCAGCTTGGCGGATAGCCATTCCACCGGGGAGCTGTTTTTT. Full variable domain (remainder filled in from reference TRBV5-6 and TRBJ2-2): DAGVTQSPTHLIKTRGQQVTLRCSPKSGHDTVSWYQQALGQGPQFIFQYYEEEERQRGNFPDRFSGHQFPNYSSELNVNALLLGDSALYLCASSLADSHSTGELFFGEGSRLTVL.